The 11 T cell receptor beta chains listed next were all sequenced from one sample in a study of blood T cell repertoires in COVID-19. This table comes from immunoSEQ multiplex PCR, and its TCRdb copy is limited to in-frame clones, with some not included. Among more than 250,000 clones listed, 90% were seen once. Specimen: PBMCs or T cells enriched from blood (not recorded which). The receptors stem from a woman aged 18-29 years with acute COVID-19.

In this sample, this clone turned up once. The CDR3 here is CASSPEAGGLTGELFF. CDR3 bases: TGTGCCAGCAGTCCAGAGGCGGGAGGATTAACCGGGGAGCTGTTTTTT. The chain joins TRBV27 to TRBJ2-2; 8 nucleotides match TRBD2. The J segment lost 5 bases and the V segment lost 5 bases, leaving 10 bases of the junction unmatched. The CDR3 has 16 residues. In germline, CDR1 is MNHEY, CDR2 SMNVEV (reference sequence).

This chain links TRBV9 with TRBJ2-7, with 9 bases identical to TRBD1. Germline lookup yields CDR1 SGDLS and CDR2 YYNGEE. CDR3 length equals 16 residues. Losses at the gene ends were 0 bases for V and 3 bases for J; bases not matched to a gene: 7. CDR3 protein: CASSVVVPGQGYEQYF. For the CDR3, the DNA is TGTGCCAGCAGCGTAGTAGTGCCGGGACAGGGCTACGAGCAGTACTTC.

The CDR3 DNA follows: TGTGCCAGCAGCCGCCCAGGATTAGGAGATACGCAGTATTTT. Translated: CASSRPGLGDTQYF. The genes are TRBV5-8 and TRBJ2-3; D is unclear. CDR1 and CDR2 (germline): SGHTS, YDEGEE. Trimming removed 4 bases at V and 5 bases at J, with 14 bases between. The CDR3 sequence is 14 residues long.

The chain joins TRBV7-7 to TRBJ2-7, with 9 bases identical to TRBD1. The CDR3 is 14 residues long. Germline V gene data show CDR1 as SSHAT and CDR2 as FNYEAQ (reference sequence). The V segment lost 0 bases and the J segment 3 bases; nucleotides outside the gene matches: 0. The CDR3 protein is CASSLADRGYEQYF. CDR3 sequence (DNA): TGTGCCAGCAGCTTAGCGGACAGGGGCTACGAGCAGTACTTC.

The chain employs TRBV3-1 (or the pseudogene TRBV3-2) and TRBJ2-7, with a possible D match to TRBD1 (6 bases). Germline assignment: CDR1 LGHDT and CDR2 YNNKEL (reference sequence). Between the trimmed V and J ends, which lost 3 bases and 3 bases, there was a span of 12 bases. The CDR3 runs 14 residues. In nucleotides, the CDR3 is TGTGCCAGCAGCCAGGGACACCGCCTCTACGAGCAGTACTTC. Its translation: CASSQGHRLYEQYF.

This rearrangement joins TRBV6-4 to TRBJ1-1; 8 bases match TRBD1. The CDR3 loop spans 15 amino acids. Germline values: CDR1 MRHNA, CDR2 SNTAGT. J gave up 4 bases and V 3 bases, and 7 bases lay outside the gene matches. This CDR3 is CASSETGEGLTEAFF. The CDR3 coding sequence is TGTGCCAGCAGTGAGACAGGGGAAGGACTCACTGAAGCTTTCTTT.

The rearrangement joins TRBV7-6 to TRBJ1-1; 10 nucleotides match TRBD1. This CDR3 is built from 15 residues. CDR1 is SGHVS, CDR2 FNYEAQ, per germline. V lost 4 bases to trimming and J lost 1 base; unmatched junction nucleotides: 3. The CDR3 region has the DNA TGTGCCAGCAGCTCGGGACAGGGGCCGAACACTGAAGCTTTCTTT. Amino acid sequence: CASSSGQGPNTEAFF.

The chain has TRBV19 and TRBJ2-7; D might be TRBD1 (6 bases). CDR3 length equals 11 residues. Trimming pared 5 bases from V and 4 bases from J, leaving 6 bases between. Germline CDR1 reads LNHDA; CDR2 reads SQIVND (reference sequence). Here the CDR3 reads CASSQGYEQYF. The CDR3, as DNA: TGTGCCAGTAGTCAGGGGTACGAGCAGTACTTC.

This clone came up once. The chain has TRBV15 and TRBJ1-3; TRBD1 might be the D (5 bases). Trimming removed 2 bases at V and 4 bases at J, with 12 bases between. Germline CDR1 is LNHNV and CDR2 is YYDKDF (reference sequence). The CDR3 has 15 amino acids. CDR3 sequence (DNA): TGTGCCACCAGCAGAAATACCGGGGGAGGAAACACCATATATTTT. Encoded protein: CATSRNTGGGNTIYF.

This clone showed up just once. CDR3 amino acids: CATTLAGGYYEQFF. The CDR3 region has the DNA TGTGCCACCACTCTAGCGGGAGGTTACTATGAGCAGTTCTTC. V usage is TRBV15 and J usage is TRBJ2-1, with 11 bases lining up with TRBD2. Germline trimming cut 7 bases from V and 8 bases from J; bases unmatched to any gene: 7. CDR3 size: 14 residues. Germline CDR1 and CDR2: LNHNV and YYDKDF (reference sequence).

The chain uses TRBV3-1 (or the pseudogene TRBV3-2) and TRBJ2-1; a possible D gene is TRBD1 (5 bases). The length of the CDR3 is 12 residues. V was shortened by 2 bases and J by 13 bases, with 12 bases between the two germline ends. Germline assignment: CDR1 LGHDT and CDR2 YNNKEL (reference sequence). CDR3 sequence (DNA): TGTGCCAGCAGCCAAAAAGGGGTAGCTCAGTTCTTC. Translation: CASSQKGVAQFF.